A selection of T cell receptor beta chains follows, all from one sample in a study of Ad26.COV2.S vaccination and SARS-CoV-2 variants. Data came from immunoSEQ multiplex PCR; TCRdb stores just in-frame clones and leaves some out. Here the sample spans around 240,000 clones, roughly 90% being singletons. The sample was peripheral blood, taken in a trial of Ad26.COV2.S vaccine versus placebo. The receptors originated from a person aged 18-60 years who received the Ad26.COV2.S COVID-19 vaccine or a placebo. The CDR3 runs from the conserved cysteine through the conserved F or W. Fields, in order: clone size, J gene, V gene, CDR3 protein. Clone size is not always given. Where it is, it says once, few, many or a class for expanded clones.

clone size: -; J gene: TRBJ1-5; V gene: TRBV11-2; CDR3 protein: CASRREGPGQPQHF
clone size: -; J gene: TRBJ2-5; V gene: TRBV5-4; CDR3 protein: CASSHRETQYF
clone size: -; J gene: TRBJ2-5; V gene: TRBV7-7; CDR3 protein: CASSSLGTPEETQYF
clone size: -; J gene: TRBJ1-1; V gene: TRBV7-9; CDR3 protein: CASSQGGANTEAFF
clone size: -; J gene: TRBJ2-5; V gene: TRBV5-1; CDR3 protein: CASSLEAHGTQYF
clone size: -; J gene: TRBJ2-5; V gene: TRBV28; CDR3 protein: CASSSDRGEETQYF
clone size: -; J gene: TRBJ1-1; V gene: TRBV5-3; CDR3 protein: CARRPGQRSLATTNTEAFF
clone size: -; J gene: TRBJ1-2; V gene: TRBV2; CDR3 protein: CASSEGLPWGYTF
clone size: -; J gene: TRBJ1-5; V gene: TRBV27; CDR3 protein: CASSISGFGNQPQHF
clone size: -; J gene: TRBJ2-7; V gene: TRBV28; CDR3 protein: CASSLRGGPYEQYF
clone size: -; J gene: TRBJ2-7; V gene: TRBV6-2/TRBV6-3; CDR3 protein: CASSGTSGGDIPPPGYEQYF
clone size: few; J gene: TRBJ1-1; V gene: TRBV7-9; CDR3 protein: CASSTTRAPGPEAFF
clone size: -; J gene: TRBJ2-7; V gene: TRBV24-1; CDR3 protein: CATSDPSYPYEQYF